This TCR beta chain was recovered during a study of CD8+ T cells in alopecia areata. CDR3 length: 16 amino acids. Looked up from germline, CDR1 is SGHRS and CDR2 is YFSETQ. The V end lost 5 bases, the J end lost 4 bases, and 18 bases lay between the germline ends. Investigators isolated RNA and reverse transcribed it into cDNA to act as the sequencing template. TCRdb keeps only in-frame clones here, not all; method: immunoSEQ multiplex PCR. The repertoire consists of fewer than 250,000 clones, with around 62% occurring once and the leading ten covering approximately 0.5%. In this sample, this clone turned up a few times.

V gene TRBV5-1 combines with J gene TRBJ2-2; TRBD1 or TRBD2 may be the D gene (5 bases each). The origin of this receptor is a human donor with alopecia areata. The sample here was CD4+ T cells sorted from blood, taken at week 0. This CDR3 is CASRPQGRTGTGELFF. The DNA of the CDR3 is TGCGCCAGCAGACCGCAGGGACGGACGGGCACCGGGGAGCTGTTTTTT.